The rows below give T cell receptor beta chains drawn from one sample of a study of memory CD4+ T cells and cytomegalovirus serostatus. Sequenced by immunoSEQ multiplex PCR; TCRdb stores in-frame clones only, minus some. The table records about 58,000 clones, under 90% of them present only once. Sequencing used memory CD4+ T cells from blood. These receptor sequences come from an adult in good health and CMV-seronegative. Some clones in this sample may be carry-over from other donors' samples. CDR3s include the opening cysteine and the closing phenylalanine or tryptophan. The D gene is left open where the match is weak. A clone size is listed for some rows: how often the clone was seen (once, few, many), or a class if it is expanded.

>.|TRBJ2-4|TRBV18|.
TGTGCCAGCTCACCGACTATTAAAGCCAAAAACATTCAGTACTTC
CASSPTIKAKNIQYF
>TRBD2|TRBJ2-7|TRBV13|once
TGTGCCAGCAGCCTAAACGCGGGACTAGCGGAGAACTCCTACGAGCAGTACTTC
CASSLNAGLAENSYEQYF
>.|TRBJ1-5|TRBV28|.
TGTGCCAGCAGTTTACGAGGGAACAATCAGCCCCAGCATTTT
CASSLRGNNQPQHF
>TRBD1|TRBJ1-4|TRBV7-2|.
TGTGCCAGCAGCGAGGACAGGCAGAAACTGTTTTTT
CASSEDRQKLFF
>.|TRBJ1-5|TRBV18|.
TGTGCCAGCTCACCCCATAGCAATCAGCCCCAGCATTTT
CASSPHSNQPQHF
>.|TRBJ1-5|TRBV5-1|.
TGCGCCAGCAGCCCTGGTGACAGCCCCTATATGCATCAGCCCCAGCATTTT
CASSPGDSPYMHQPQHF
>TRBD2|TRBJ2-1|TRBV12-5|.
TGTGCTTCCGGGGCTAGCGGGTACAATGAGCAGTTCTTC
CASGASGYNEQFF
>.|TRBJ2-7|TRBV7-2|once
TGTGCCAGCGCACTTAGAACGCAGGGTCCCCACGAGCAGTACTTC
CASALRTQGPHEQYF
>TRBD2|TRBJ2-2|TRBV6-6|.
TGTGCCAGCGGGGGGGGGATAGAAACCGGGGAGCTGTTTTTT
CASGGGIETGELFF
>TRBD1|TRBJ2-6|TRBV19|.
TGTGCCAGTAGTATAGGACAGGGTGCATCTGGGGCCAACGTCCTGACTTTC
CASSIGQGASGANVLTF
>TRBD2|TRBJ2-7|TRBV4-2|.
TGTGCCAGCAGCCAAGTCGGGGCGGGAGGGCCCTCCTACGAGCAGTACTTC
CASSQVGAGGPSYEQYF
>.|TRBJ1-2|TRBV18|once
TGTGCCAGCTCAGGAGGGCCCGGCTACACCTTC
CASSGGPGYTF
>TRBD2|TRBJ2-5|TRBV5-4|.
TGTGCCAGCAGCGCGGGAGGGGGCAGGGGCGGAGAGACCCAGTACTTC
CASSAGGGRGGETQYF
>.|TRBJ2-1|TRBV2|once
TGTGCCAGCAGCGCCCAGACCTACAATGAGCAGTTCTTC
CASSAQTYNEQFF
>.|TRBJ1-2|TRBV5-6|few
TGTGCCAGCAGCTTGCGTTCTGGCAGATTTAACTATGGCTACACCTTC
CASSLRSGRFNYGYTF
>.|TRBJ1-1|TRBV19|.
TGTGCCAGTAGTCCGCGAGGGCTCAACACTGAAGCTTTCTTT
CASSPRGLNTEAFF
>.|TRBJ2-5|TRBV11-3|once
TGTGCCAGCAGCTTAGGTATACAAGAGACCCAGTACTTC
CASSLGIQETQYF
>TRBD2|TRBJ2-1|TRBV15|once
TGTGCCACCAGCAGACTAGCGGGCTACTACAATGAGCAGTTCTTC
CATSRLAGYYNEQFF
>TRBD2|TRBJ2-7|TRBV6-5|.
TGTGCCAGCAGTCCATTAGCGGGAGGGGGGAAGGAGCAGTACTTC
CASSPLAGGGKEQYF
>.|TRBJ1-4|TRBV12-5|.
TGTGCTAGTGGTTTCGGACCAGATAAACTGTTTTTT
CASGFGPDKLFF
>.|TRBJ2-1|TRBV10-3|.
TGTGCCATCAGTGGGGCAGGTTTGACATCCACAAATGAGCAGTTCTTC
CAISGAGLTSTNEQFF
>TRBD1|TRBJ1-1|TRBV5-1|.
TGCGCCAGCAGCTTACTGGGACAGCCGATAACTGAAGCTTTCTTT
CASSLLGQPITEAFF
>.|TRBJ1-3|TRBV5-1|.
TGCGCCAGCAAAGCCACGGCGGGAATCTCTGGAAACACCATATATTTT
CASKATAGISGNTIYF
>TRBD1|TRBJ1-2|TRBV28|few
TGTGCCAGCAGAAATCAGGACAGGGCAACTGGCTACACCTTC
CASRNQDRATGYTF
>.|TRBJ1-4|TRBV6-6|.
TGTGCCAGCAGCGGGACACCAATAACTAATGAAAAACTGTTTTTT
CASSGTPITNEKLFF
>.|TRBJ2-3|TRBV10-3|.
TGTGCCATCAGTCCGGGCGGCAGCACAGATACGCAGTATTTT
CAISPGGSTDTQYF
>TRBD2|TRBJ2-7|TRBV4-3|.
TGCGCCAGCAGCCAAGATGTTGACCTAGCGGGCTCCTACGAGCAGTACTTC
CASSQDVDLAGSYEQYF
>.|TRBJ1-2|TRBV18|.
TGTGCCAGCTCCCGTGAAGAGGGGGACTATGGCTACACCTTC
CASSREEGDYGYTF